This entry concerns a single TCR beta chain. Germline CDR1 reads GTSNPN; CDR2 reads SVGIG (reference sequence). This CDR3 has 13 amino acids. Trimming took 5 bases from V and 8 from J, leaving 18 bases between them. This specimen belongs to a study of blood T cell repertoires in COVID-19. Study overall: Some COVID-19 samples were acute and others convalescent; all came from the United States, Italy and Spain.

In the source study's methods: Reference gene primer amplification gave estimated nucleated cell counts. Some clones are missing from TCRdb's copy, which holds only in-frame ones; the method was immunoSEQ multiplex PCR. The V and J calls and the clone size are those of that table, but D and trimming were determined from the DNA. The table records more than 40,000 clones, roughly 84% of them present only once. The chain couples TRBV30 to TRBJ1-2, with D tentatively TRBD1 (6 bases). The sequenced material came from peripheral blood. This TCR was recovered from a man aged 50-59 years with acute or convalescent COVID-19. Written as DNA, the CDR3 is TGTGCCTGGCAGGCTGGACAGTTCGGCGGCTACACCTTC. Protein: CAWQAGQFGGYTF.